This is a list of T cell receptor beta chains from one sample in a study of long-term antiretroviral therapy in people with HIV. Profiling relied on immunoSEQ multiplex PCR, and the TCRdb table lists in-frame clones only, not all of them. The repertoire consists of around 40,000 clones, with 86% occurring once and the leading ten covering roughly 3.6%. The sequencing here drew on unsorted PBMCs, taken just before starting antiretroviral therapy. Receptors originate from a woman younger than 30 with HIV. The CDR3 runs from the conserved cysteine through the conserved F or W. D genes are given only for firm matches. Expanded clones are given a class, and other clones once, few, many or no size at all.

clone_size d_call j_call v_call cdr3_aa cdr3_nt
. . TRBJ2-7 TRBV7-2 CASSGGLEQYF TGTGCCAGTTCAGGTGGGCTCGAGCAGTACTTC
. . TRBJ2-2 TRBV4-3 CASSQLDTNTGELFF TGCGCCAGCAGCCAGCTAGACACTAACACCGGGGAGCTGTTTTTT
. TRBD1 TRBJ2-7 TRBV7-2 CASSLLGQGYEQYF TGTGCCAGCAGCTTACTAGGACAGGGCTACGAGCAGTACTTC
few . TRBJ2-1 TRBV28 CASSLPGNEQFF TGTGCCAGCAGTTTACCCGGGAATGAGCAGTTCTTC
. TRBD2 TRBJ2-6 TRBV7-9 CASSPVLAGSSGANVLTF TGTGCCAGCAGCCCGGTACTAGCGGGAAGCTCTGGGGCCAACGTCCTGACTTTC
. TRBD1 TRBJ2-1 TRBV7-6 CASSLAFPGQGREGNEQFF TGTGCCAGCAGCTTAGCCTTTCCGGGACAGGGGAGAGAAGGCAATGAGCAGTTCTTC
. TRBD1 TRBJ1-5 TRBV9 CASSETGADQPQHF TGTGCCAGCAGCGAGACAGGGGCCGATCAGCCCCAGCATTTT
. . TRBJ1-3 TRBV2 CASSSDLSGNTIYF TGTGCCAGCAGCTCAGATCTCTCTGGAAACACCATATATTTT
. . TRBJ1-4 TRBV28 CASSLSGLSSTNEKLFF TGTGCCAGCAGTTTATCGGGACTTTCATCAACTAATGAAAAACTGTTTTTT
. . TRBJ1-1 TRBV28 CASSVTGANTEAFF TGTGCCAGCAGCGTGACAGGAGCGAACACTGAAGCTTTCTTT
. TRBD1 TRBJ1-4 TRBV4-1 CASSHRTGSNEKLFF TGCGCCAGCAGCCATAGGACAGGCTCTAATGAAAAACTGTTTTTT
. . TRBJ2-1 TRBV6-5 CASGRRSSYNEQFF TGTGCCTCCGGCCGCAGAAGCTCCTACAATGAGCAGTTCTTC
. TRBD1 TRBJ2-5 TRBV5-8 CASSSGQGIQETQYF TGTGCCAGCAGCTCGGGACAGGGGATACAAGAGACCCAGTACTTC
. . TRBJ2-7 TRBV15 CATRGATYEQYF TGTGCCACCAGAGGAGCGACCTACGAGCAGTACTTC
. . TRBJ2-1 TRBV7-2 CASSLEAAKGDEQFF TGTGCCAGCAGCTTAGAAGCGGCAAAGGGGGATGAGCAGTTCTTC
. . TRBJ1-5 TRBV6-5 CASSYSAGTRQPQHF TGTGCCAGCAGTTACTCGGCAGGGACCAGGCAGCCCCAGCATTTT
. TRBD2 TRBJ2-3 TRBV19 CASSIGLAGGGDTQYF TGTGCCAGTAGTATAGGCCTCGCGGGAGGGGGAGATACGCAGTATTTT
once . TRBJ2-7 TRBV9 CASSVFLRSEQYF TGTGCCAGCAGCGTATTCCTCCGTTCCGAGCAGTACTTC
. . TRBJ2-1 TRBV27 CASSPGTPYNEQFF TGTGCCAGCAGTCCCGGGACTCCATACAATGAGCAGTTCTTC
. TRBD2 TRBJ2-1 TRBV19 CASSRREGYNEQFF TGTGCCAGTAGTCGCCGGGAGGGTTACAATGAGCAGTTCTTC
few . TRBJ2-7 TRBV2 CASIVRPLGSYEQYF TGTGCCAGCATTGTACGGCCCCTCGGTTCCTACGAGCAGTACTTC
. TRBD1 TRBJ2-7 TRBV7-2 CASSPTGQTYEQYF TGTGCCAGCAGCCCAACGGGACAGACCTACGAGCAGTACTTC
. . TRBJ1-1 TRBV11-2 CASSPLALGYTEAFF TGTGCCAGCAGCCCCCTGGCGCTCGGGTACACTGAAGCTTTCTTT
. TRBD1 TRBJ1-2 TRBV2 CASGFTGDYGYTF TGTGCCAGCGGTTTCACAGGGGACTATGGCTACACCTTC
. TRBD1 TRBJ1-5 TRBV7-6 CASSLGDRDQPQHF TGTGCCAGCAGCTTAGGTGACAGGGATCAGCCCCAGCATTTT
. TRBD1 TRBJ1-1 TRBV4-2 CASRAQGLGTEAFF TGTGCCAGCAGGGCACAGGGGTTAGGCACTGAAGCTTTCTTT
. TRBD1 TRBJ2-7 TRBV11-1 CASSLAVGTGQEQYF TGTGCCAGCAGCTTAGCCGTAGGGACAGGACAAGAGCAGTACTTC
. . TRBJ1-3 TRBV18 CASSPQDGPGNTIYF TGTGCCAGCTCACCACAAGACGGACCTGGAAACACCATATATTTT
. . TRBJ1-4 TRBV7-9 CASSLGPGELFF TGTGCCAGCAGCTTAGGCCCGGGGGAACTGTTTTTT
. . TRBJ2-3 TRBV5-1 CASSMATNTQYF TGCGCCAGCAGCATGGCCACAAATACGCAGTATTTT
. . TRBJ2-1 TRBV6-4 CASSDYSAGSYNEQFF TGTGCCAGCAGTGACTATTCGGCAGGGAGCTACAATGAGCAGTTCTTC
. TRBD1 TRBJ2-7 TRBV28 CAGGRGLYEQYF TGTGCGGGGGGCAGGGGGCTGTACGAGCAGTACTTC
. . TRBJ1-3 TRBV5-1 CASSGSSGNTIYF TGCGCCAGCAGTGGCTCCTCTGGAAACACCATATATTTT
. . TRBJ1-1 TRBV5-1 CASSLRAPGPTEAFF TGCGCCAGCAGCTTGCGGGCCCCGGGACCCACTGAAGCTTTCTTT
once . TRBJ2-3 TRBV7-2 CASSLANVLPRTDTQYF TGTGCCAGCAGCTTAGCAAATGTCCTCCCCCGCACAGATACGCAGTATTTT
. . TRBJ1-5 TRBV19 CASSISWAGNQPQHF TGTGCCAGTAGTATAAGTTGGGCAGGTAATCAGCCCCAGCATTTT
. . TRBJ1-2 TRBV19 CASRPQESANYGYTF TGTGCCAGTAGACCGCAGGAGAGTGCTAACTATGGCTACACCTTC
. . TRBJ2-1 TRBV9 CASSETGSYNEQFF TGTGCCAGCAGCGAAACAGGGTCCTACAATGAGCAGTTCTTC
. TRBD1 TRBJ2-1 TRBV7-9 CASREPGQGHNEQFF TGTGCCAGCAGGGAACCGGGACAGGGCCACAATGAGCAGTTCTTC
. . TRBJ1-2 TRBV10-3 CAIREAGLVYGYTF TGTGCCATCAGAGAGGCAGGATTGGTATATGGCTACACCTTC
few . TRBJ2-7 TRBV27 CASSLSGSAYEQYF TGTGCCAGCAGTTTAAGTGGGAGTGCCTACGAGCAGTACTTC
. . TRBJ1-4 TRBV7-9 CASSLRQQEKLFF TGTGCCAGCAGCTTACGACAGCAAGAAAAACTGTTTTTT
. . TRBJ2-2 TRBV7-3 CASSPHLNTGELFF TGTGCCAGCAGCCCACACCTGAACACCGGGGAGCTGTTTTTT
. TRBD1 TRBJ1-4 TRBV27 CASSPDRGVDEKLFF TGTGCCAGCAGTCCGGACAGGGGAGTCGATGAAAAACTGTTTTTT
. . TRBJ1-2 TRBV10-3 CAIRTGLYYGYTF TGTGCCATCAGAACAGGGTTGTACTATGGCTACACCTTC
once . TRBJ2-3 TRBV6-4 CASSGPPPDGTDTQYF TGTGCCAGCAGTGGGCCCCCCCCGGATGGCACAGATACGCAGTATTTT
. . TRBJ2-1 TRBV27 CASSLVTSPFSYNEQFF TGTGCCAGCAGTTTAGTCACTAGCCCTTTCTCCTACAATGAGCAGTTCTTC
. TRBD2 TRBJ2-3 TRBV5-1 CASSGGLAGDLTDTQYF TGCGCCAGCAGCGGGGGACTAGCGGGAGACCTCACAGATACGCAGTATTTT
. TRBD1 TRBJ1-6 TRBV2 CASSELIAGGGSPLHF TGTGCCAGCAGTGAATTGATTGCAGGGGGAGGTTCACCCCTCCACTTT
. . TRBJ1-5 TRBV28 CASSLWGVRNQPQHF TGTGCCAGCAGTTTATGGGGTGTGCGCAATCAGCCCCAGCATTTT
. . TRBJ2-4 TRBV2 CASIYGSENIQYF TGTGCCAGCATCTACGGCAGCGAAAACATTCAGTACTTC
. . TRBJ2-5 TRBV6-5 CASSYRESYQETQYF TGTGCCAGCAGTTACCGGGAGTCGTACCAAGAGACCCAGTACTTC
. . TRBJ2-7 TRBV9 CASSVVEGGEQYF TGTGCCAGCAGCGTAGTTGAAGGGGGCGAGCAGTACTTC
. . TRBJ1-1 TRBV29-1 CSELRDTDTEAFF TGCAGCGAGCTCCGGGACACAGACACTGAAGCTTTCTTT
. . TRBJ2-7 TRBV11-2 CASSLDRPYEQYF TGTGCCAGCAGCTTAGATCGACCCTACGAGCAGTACTTC
. . TRBJ2-1 TRBV5-4 CASSLATFRQVYNEQFF TGTGCCAGCAGCTTGGCTACCTTCCGACAGGTTTACAATGAGCAGTTCTTC